This T cell receptor beta chain was identified in a study of blood T cell repertoires in COVID-19. Across the study: The cDNA or gDNA used as material had been derived from T cells, B-cell-depleted T cells, or PBMCs.

Original processing notes: Reference gene primers were amplified, and this amplification served to estimate nucleated cell counts. Using immunoSEQ multiplex PCR, the repertoire was profiled, and TCRdb retains in-frame clones only, with some absent. D and trimming were read from the DNA, whereas the V and J calls and clone size are those reported in that table. Of 65,000 to 75,000 clones detected, 70% to 80% appear once; the ten largest clones hold roughly 21%. This clone came up once. The ends lost 1 base at V and 3 bases at J; junction bases unmatched: 9. CDR1 and CDR2 from the germline V gene are LGHDT and YNNKEL (reference sequence). CDR3 length: 18 amino acids.

The source material was peripheral blood. The sequence came from a man between 65 and 79 years old with acute or convalescent COVID-19. V and J are TRBV3-1 (or the pseudogene TRBV3-2) and TRBJ2-3; 11 bases match TRBD2. CDR3 in DNA: TGTGCCAGCAGCCAAGGGAGAACTAGCGGGAGTGTGACAGATACGCAGTATTTT. It codes for CASSQGRTSGSVTDTQYF.